Below, 26 T cell receptor beta chains from the same sample are listed, as sequenced in a study of low-dose radiotherapy and immunotherapy resistance in tumors. TRAV- and TRBV-specific primers primed first-strand cDNA, covering alpha and beta chains. TCR amplification used roughly 18 PCR cycles, a constant-region primer and a V-primer adapter. TCRdb reanalysed the reads using MiXCR and keeps one entry per CDR3 protein. The sample holds 31,000 or so distinct CDR3 sequences, under 55% seen once. Noted time point: after trial treatment. The sample's treatment: LDRT plus nivolumab, ipilimumab, low-dose cyclophosphamide and aspirin (RACIN trial). The sequences come from PBMCs, collected after low-dose radiotherapy plus immunotherapy. These receptors were obtained from a male donor with gallbladder cancer.

This clonotype was observed a handful of times. This probably arose from a read error, given a far larger clone one base away. This sequence joins TRBV5-1 and TRBJ2-7; no firm D call. CDR1 is SGHRS and CDR2 is YFSETQ in the germline V gene. The CDR3 is 14 amino acids. Trimming pared 0 bases from V and 7 bases from J, leaving 14 bases between. The CDR3 DNA reads TGCGCCAGCAGCTTGGACCTCTCCTACAATGAGCAGTACTTC. This codes for CASSLDLSYNEQYF.

This clonotype was recorded at least ten times. The chain links TRBV5-1 to TRBJ2-5, with TRBD1 matching 9 bases. In germline, CDR1 is SGHRS, CDR2 YFSETQ. CDR3 length equals 15 residues. Losses at the gene ends were 4 bases for V and 5 bases for J; bases not matched to a gene: 9. The CDR3 loop reads CASSPPTGGRETQYF. CDR3 DNA sequence: TGCGCCAGCAGCCCCCCAACAGGGGGCAGGGAGACCCAGTACTTC. The complete variable domain, with remaining parts taken from reference TRBV5-1 and TRBJ2-5, reads KAGVTQTPRYLIKTRGQQVTLSCSPISGHRSVSWYQQTPGQGLQFLFEYFSETQRNKGNFPGRFSGRQFSNSRSEMNVSTLELGDSALYLCASSPPTGGRETQYFGPGTRLLVL.

The V gene is TRBV29-1, the J gene TRBJ2-1; 9 positions match TRBD1. The germline V gene has CDR1 SQVTM and CDR2 ANQGSEA. The CDR3 covers 16 residues. The V segment lost 3 bases and the J segment 6 bases; nucleotides outside the gene matches: 12. The CDR3 loop is CSVDSGGTGRSNEQFF. The CDR3 DNA reads as TGCAGCGTTGATTCTGGTGGGACAGGGCGTTCCAATGAGCAGTTCTTC.

With regard to this clonotype: This probably arose from a read error, given a far larger clone one base away. This chain links TRBV7-8 with TRBJ2-7; possibly TRBD2 for D (7 bases). In germline, CDR1 is SGHVS, CDR2 FQNEAQ. V gave up 5 bases and J gave up 7 bases, with 24 bases separating them. The CDR3 has 16 residues. The CDR3 DNA follows: TGTGCCAGCAGCGCCGTGTACGGGGGGCCAAACAATGAGCAGTACTTC. This gives the protein CASSAVYGGPNNEQYF.

Regarding this clonotype: This likely reflects a read error, since a far larger clone is one base away. The final CDR3 position lacks the conserved phenylalanine or tryptophan, pointing to a likely read error. The chain has TRBV24-1 and TRBJ2-3; D is ambiguous. Per germline, CDR1 KGHDR and CDR2 SFDVKD. The CDR3 contains 10 residues. Trimming left V 11 bases short and J 2 bases short, with 4 bases between. DNA for the CDR3: TGTGCCATCATCACAGATACGCAGTATTTG. Its protein is CAIITDTQYL.

This clonotype rates as medium-sized. The chain combines TRBV6-1 with TRBJ1-5; D possibly corresponds to TRBD1 (6 bases). V gave up 6 bases and J gave up 2 bases, with 14 bases separating them. Germline V gives CDR1 MNHNS, CDR2 SASEGT. There are 15 residues in the CDR3. CDR3 amino acids: CASSPGVRGNQPQHF. CDR3 coding DNA: TGTGCCAGCAGCCCAGGGGTTAGGGGCAATCAGCCCCAGCATTTT.

This sequence joins TRBV4-3 and TRBJ1-1; 8 bases are shared with TRBD1. Trimming took 0 bases from V and 0 from J; bases not matched to a gene: 6. CDR1 LGHNA and CDR2 YSLEER come from the germline V gene. The CDR3 runs 17 residues. In DNA, the CDR3 is TGCGCCAGCAGCCAAGACCCAGGGGGCCCCATGAACACTGAAGCTTTCTTT. It yields the protein CASSQDPGGPMNTEAFF.

This clonotype was seen a few times. The chain links TRBV6-1 to TRBJ2-1; 13 bases agree with TRBD2. The CDR3 loop spans 15 amino acids. The germline V gene encodes CDR1 MNHNS and CDR2 SASEGT. J gave up 5 bases and V 7 bases, and 5 bases lay outside the gene matches. The DNA for the CDR3 is TGTGCCAGCACCGCGACTAGCGGGAGGCACAATGAGCAGTTCTTC. Translation gives CASTATSGRHNEQFF.

A note on this clonotype: A far bigger clonotype differs at one base, so this is likely a read error. The chain couples TRBV24-1 to TRBJ2-7, with TRBD2 identical over 11 bases. The J segment lost 7 bases and the V segment lost 2 bases, leaving 9 bases of the junction unmatched. Germline lookup yields CDR1 KGHDR and CDR2 SFDVKD. The CDR3 consists of 16 residues. The CDR3 coding sequence is TGTGCCACCAGTGATTCCGGGACTAGCGGATACAATGAGCAGTACTTC. Protein sequence: CATSDSGTSGYNEQYF.

The chain couples TRBV28 to TRBJ1-2, with 11 bases aligning to TRBD1. V dropped 5 bases and J dropped 4; count of bases not matched to a gene: 6. The CDR3 length is 15 residues. Germline V gene lookup returns CDR1 MDHEN and CDR2 SYDVKM. CDR3 protein: CASSLEGQGAYGYTF. The CDR3 DNA sequence: TGTGCCAGCAGTCTGGAAGGACAGGGGGCCTATGGCTACACCTTC.

This clonotype appeared many times. This CDR3 is CASSQGARETQYF. The CDR3 DNA follows: TGCGCCAGCAGCCAAGGGGCCCGGGAGACCCAGTACTTC. The J gene is TRBJ2-5, the V gene TRBV5-1, with a possible D match to TRBD1 (5 bases). The CDR3 is 13 amino acids. With 4 bases removed from V and 5 bases from J, the gap between germline ends came to 12 bases. Germline loops: CDR1 SGHRS, CDR2 YFSETQ.

This clonotype has a count of ten or more. The J gene is TRBJ2-7, the V gene TRBV10-3; D is unresolved. The V and J ends lost 6 bases and 0 bases respectively, with 15 bases between them. From germline, CDR1 is ENHRY and CDR2 SYGVKD. This CDR3 is 15 amino acids long. The chain's CDR3 is CAIRRADRSSYEQYF. The CDR3 DNA reads TGTGCCATCAGACGAGCTGACCGGAGCTCCTACGAGCAGTACTTC.

This clonotype showed up many times. This chain joins TRBV7-9 and TRBJ2-4, with a weak D call TRBD1 (6 bases). CDR1 is SEHNR, CDR2 FQNEAQ, per germline (reference sequence). This CDR3 is 12 amino acids long. V lost 2 bases and J 8 bases, leaving 7 bases between the germline ends. As DNA, the CDR3 is TGTGCCAGCAGCTTACAGGGGCACATTCAGTACTTC. It is translated as CASSLQGHIQYF.

The chain joins TRBV4-3 to TRBJ2-7, with TRBD2 as a possible D gene (5 bases). V lost 0 bases and J lost 4, with 13 bases in between. The CDR3 consists of 15 residues. From germline, CDR1 is LGHNA and CDR2 YSLEER. CDR3: CASSQDIRSGYEQYF. The CDR3 bases are TGCGCCAGCAGCCAAGATATTCGGTCGGGGTACGAGCAGTACTTC.

This clonotype was seen many times. V and J are TRBV7-2 and TRBJ2-5, with D unresolved. Trimming stripped 3 bases from V and 1 base from J, with 6 bases between. Germline CDR1 and CDR2: SGHTA and FQGNSA. This CDR3 is 13 amino acids long. The CDR3 protein is CASSFQAQETQYF. Written as DNA, the CDR3 is TGTGCCAGCAGCTTTCAGGCCCAAGAGACCCAGTACTTC. The complete variable domain, with remaining parts taken from reference TRBV7-2 and TRBJ2-5, reads GAGVSQSPSNKVTEKGKDVELRCDPISGHTALYWYRQSLGQGLEFLIYFQGNSAPDKSGLPSDRFSAERTGGSVSTLTIQRTQQEDSAVYLCASSFQAQETQYFGPGTRLLVL.

This clonotype was found a few times. V and J are TRBV28 and TRBJ2-7, with 8 nucleotides matching TRBD1. Trimming cost V 1 base and J 8 bases; bases outside gene matches: 10. The CDR3 sequence is 15 residues long. CDR1 and CDR2 (germline): MDHEN, SYDVKM. The CDR3 protein is CASSLSRDRTPKQYF. The CDR3 DNA is TGTGCCAGCAGTTTATCCCGGGACAGGACCCCTAAGCAGTACTTC.

There are a few counts of this clonotype. This chain links TRBV6-5 with TRBJ2-1, with D maybe TRBD2 (6 bases). Germline V gene data show CDR1 as MNHEY and CDR2 as SVGAGI. The CDR3 is made up of 15 amino acids. Trimming cost V 5 bases and J 6 bases, with 17 bases left between them. CDR3 DNA sequence: TGTGCCAGCAGTCCGGACCGGAGGGGAGGCAATGAGCAGTTCTTC. Protein sequence: CASSPDRRGGNEQFF.

The chain has TRBV5-1 and TRBJ2-1; 8 bases align to TRBD2. Germline CDR1 SGHRS, CDR2 YFSETQ. This CDR3 region has 15 residues. With 4 bases clipped from V and 0 bases from J, the junction kept 3 bases outside the gene matches. The CDR3 here is CASSISGASYNEQFF. CDR3 sequence (DNA): TGCGCCAGCAGCATTAGCGGGGCCTCCTACAATGAGCAGTTCTTC.

The rearrangement links TRBV5-1 to TRBJ2-3, with 7 bases fitting TRBD1. The germline V gene has CDR1 SGHRS and CDR2 YFSETQ. V was pared by 4 bases and J by 2 bases, with 7 bases of the junction left unmatched. The CDR3 loop spans 15 amino acids. CDR3 residues: CASSTGDRTTDTQYF. CDR3 in DNA: TGCGCCAGCAGCACCGGGGACAGAACCACAGATACGCAGTATTTT.

This clonotype was counted at least ten times. The V gene is TRBV7-9, the J gene TRBJ1-2; tentative D call: TRBD1 (5 bases). V was pared by 0 bases and J by 2 bases, with 10 bases between. CDR1 is SEHNR and CDR2 is FQNEAQ in the germline V gene (reference sequence). CDR3 size: 15 residues. This CDR3 reads CASSLAETENYGYTF. CDR3 sequence (DNA): TGTGCCAGCAGCTTAGCGGAGACAGAGAACTATGGCTACACCTTC. The full variable domain, its missing parts supplied by reference TRBV7-9 and TRBJ1-2, is DTGVSQNPRHKITKRGQNVTFRCDPISEHNRLYWYRQTLGQGPEFLTYFQNEAQLEKSRLLSDRFSAERPKGSFSTLEIQRTEQGDSAMYLCASSLAETENYGYTFGSGTRLTVV.

V usage is TRBV6-2 or TRBV6-3 and J usage is TRBJ1-4; D uncertain. The CDR3 totals 16 residues. The V and J ends lost 6 bases and 7 bases respectively, with 21 bases between them. Germline V CDR1 and CDR2: MNHEY, SVGEGT. The CDR3 reads CASSSPDLADGEKLFF. CDR3 DNA sequence: TGTGCCAGCAGCTCACCCGACCTAGCTGATGGTGAAAAACTGTTTTTT.

This clonotype has at least ten counts. The CDR3 nucleotides read TGTGCCAGCAGTGATTACGGGCAGGGGTCCTACGAGCAGTACTTC. Residues: CASSDYGQGSYEQYF. The chain is built from TRBV2 and TRBJ2-7, with D possibly TRBD1 on 6 matching bases. The CDR3 spans 15 residues. V was shortened by 3 bases and J by 1 base, with 13 bases between the two germline ends. Germline V gives CDR1 SNHLY, CDR2 FYNNEI.

This chain uses TRBV9 with TRBJ2-7, with 12 bases aligning to TRBD1. The CDR3 is 16 residues long. V was clipped by 4 bases and J by 2 bases; unmatched bases: 7. Germline assignment: CDR1 SGDLS and CDR2 YYNGEE. The CDR3 nucleotides read TGTGCCAGCAGCCGGGGACAGGGGGCCTTCCCCTACGAGCAGTACTTC. Its translation is CASSRGQGAFPYEQYF. Supplemented by reference TRBV9 and TRBJ2-7, the full variable domain reads DSGVTQTPKHLITATGQRVTLRCSPRSGDLSVYWYQQSLDQGLQFLIQYYNGEERAKGNILERFSAQQFPDLHSELNLSSLELGDSALYFCASSRGQGAFPYEQYFGPGTRLTVT.

This clonotype is labeled medium-sized (0.01 to 0.1%). For the CDR3, the DNA is TGTGCCAGCAGCCAAGACTATTTCTACGAGCAGTACTTC. This translates into CASSQDYFYEQYF. The chain has TRBV4-2 and TRBJ2-7, with D uncertain. Germline assignment: CDR1 LGHNA and CDR2 YNFKEQ. The CDR3 sequence is 13 residues long. The V end was cut by 0 bases, the J end by 3 bases, with 6 bases between.

This clonotype was recorded only once. The rearrangement uses TRBV2 and TRBJ2-3; 8 positions match TRBD2. Unmatched junction bases numbered 3, after V lost 4 bases and J lost 12 bases. The CDR3 spans 11 residues. CDR1 is SNHLY, CDR2 FYNNEI, per germline. CDR3 loop: CASSGLASQYF. The CDR3 DNA follows: TGTGCCAGCAGTGGACTAGCGTCCCAGTATTTT.

This chain joins TRBV6-2 or TRBV6-3 and TRBJ2-1, with 9 bases aligning to TRBD1. CDR1 and CDR2 from the germline V gene are MNHEY and SVGEGT. V dropped 2 bases and J dropped 4; count of bases not matched to a gene: 6. CDR3 length equals 16 residues. The CDR3 protein is CASSYGQGMGYNEQFF. DNA for the CDR3: TGTGCCAGCAGTTACGGACAGGGGATGGGGTACAATGAGCAGTTCTTC.